These 23 T cell receptor beta chains share one sample of origin, sequenced in a study of beta chain features in type 1 diabetes. Every bit of the isolated RNA underwent reverse transcription, so sequencing read expressed TCRB transcripts. Produced via immunoSEQ multiplex PCR; TCRdb's table is partial and in-frame only. The sample has more than 250,000 clones, approximately 15% seen once. Their antigen targets remain unknown. Study findings and constraints: Within each of all four CD4+ subsets, Type 1 diabetes patients had TCRB CDR3s that were moderately but significantly shorter.

Source material: naive CD4+ T cells from blood. The receptors come from a man aged 30 to 45 with type 1 diabetes.

This clone was counted between two and nine times. The CDR3 is CASSGAEAYTF. The CDR3 coding sequence is TGTGCCAGCAGTGGTGCCGAAGCCTACACCTTC. This rearrangement joins TRBV7-9 to TRBJ1-2; D uncertain. This CDR3 region has 11 residues. Germline V gives CDR1 SEHNR, CDR2 FQNEAQ (reference sequence). Trimming took 6 bases from V and 10 from J, leaving 12 bases between them. The full variable domain, rest sourced from reference TRBV7-9 and TRBJ1-2, is DTGVSQNPRHKITKRGQNVTFRCDPISEHNRLYWYRQTLGQGPEFLTYFQNEAQLEKSRLLSDRFSAERPKGSFSTLEIQRTEQGDSAMYLCASSGAEAYTFGSGTRLTVV.

The chain is built from TRBV28 and TRBJ2-3; possible D gene TRBD1, 6 bases. Germline CDR1 MDHEN, CDR2 SYDVKM. With 7 bases removed from V and 3 bases from J, the gap between germline ends came to 11 bases. This CDR3 spans 13 amino acids. The CDR3 DNA reads as TGTGCCAGCACGACAGGCGATACAGATACGCAGTATTTT. This codes for CASTTGDTDTQYF.

In its sample, this clone was seen a few times. V gene TRBV4-2 combines with J gene TRBJ1-2, with D hard to call. Germline loops: CDR1 LGHNA, CDR2 YNFKEQ. Trimming left V 0 bases short and J 2 bases short, with 16 bases between. CDR3 length: 17 amino acids. CDR3 sequence (DNA): TGTGCCAGCAGCCAAGATCATAGCTACGGATCCAACTATGGCTACACCTTC. Encoded protein: CASSQDHSYGSNYGYTF.

The chain recombines TRBV6-1 with TRBJ2-5; possibly TRBD1 for D (6 bases). Germline V gene sequence: CDR1 MNHNS, CDR2 SASEGT. Trimming took off 8 bases at V and 4 bases at J, with 8 bases between the two ends. The CDR3 sequence is 11 residues long. As DNA, the CDR3 is TGTGCCAGCGTACAGGGAGAGACCCAGTACTTC. Protein sequence: CASVQGETQYF.

The V gene is TRBV7-9, the J gene TRBJ2-7; 14 bases match TRBD2. Germline CDR1 and CDR2: SEHNR and FQNEAQ (reference sequence). The ends lost 5 bases at V and 0 bases at J; junction bases unmatched: 6. The CDR3 runs to 17 residues. CDR3 in amino acids: CASSPGLAGGLSYEQYF. The CDR3, as DNA: TGTGCCAGCAGCCCAGGACTAGCGGGAGGCCTCTCCTACGAGCAGTACTTC.

The chain joins TRBV4-2 to TRBJ2-3; 8 bases are a match to TRBD2. Germline values: CDR1 LGHNA, CDR2 YNFKEQ. The trim removed 1 base at V and 4 bases at J, leaving 7 bases unmatched. The CDR3 length is 16 residues. CDR3 sequence (DNA): TGTGCCAGCAGCCAAGCGGGGACTAGATTTTCAGATACGCAGTATTTT. It is translated as CASSQAGTRFSDTQYF.

This clone was observed a handful of times. The J gene is TRBJ1-2, the V gene TRBV29-1; no clear D. The CDR3 consists of 12 residues. Germline V gives CDR1 SQVTM, CDR2 ANQGSEA. Trimming took 8 bases from V and 6 from J, leaving 16 bases between them. The CDR3 loop reads CSIPYGSHGYTF. The CDR3 DNA reads as TGCAGCATCCCCTACGGGTCCCATGGCTACACCTTC.

This chain links TRBV7-9 with TRBJ2-3; no firm D call. V was clipped by 3 bases and J by 5 bases, with 9 bases between them. The V gene's germline CDR1 is SEHNR and CDR2 FQNEAQ (reference sequence). This CDR3 region has 13 residues. In nucleotides, the CDR3 is TGTGCCAGCAGCTTCTCCTTAAAAGATACGCAGTATTTT. Translating gives CASSFSLKDTQYF.

This clone showed up just a few times. The CDR3 nucleotides read TGTGCCAGCAGCTCATTGGACAGGGACACCGGGGAGCTGTTTTTT. Its translation is CASSSLDRDTGELFF. This chain links TRBV7-3 with TRBJ2-2; 8 nucleotides agree with TRBD1. CDR3 length: 15 residues. V was clipped by 4 bases and J by 3 bases; unmatched bases: 4. Germline CDR1 is SGHTA and CDR2 is FQGTGA. Drawing the rest from reference TRBV7-3 and TRBJ2-2, the complete variable domain is GAGVSQTPSNKVTEKGKYVELRCDPISGHTALYWYRQSLGQGPEFLIYFQGTGAADDSGLPNDRFFAVRPEGSVSTLKIQRTERGDSAVYLCASSSLDRDTGELFFGEGSRLTVL.

This clone was detected only a few times. The chain joins TRBV11-2 to TRBJ2-3, with 10 bases aligning to TRBD2. CDR1 SGHAT and CDR2 FQNNGV come from the germline V gene. V lost 4 bases to trimming and J lost 14 bases; unmatched junction nucleotides: 9. The CDR3 runs 13 residues. For the CDR3, the DNA is TGTGCCAGCAGCTACCGGGGTAGCGGGAGGCTGTATTTT. The encoded protein is CASSYRGSGRLYF.

This clone has just a few counts. V gene TRBV5-1 combines with J gene TRBJ2-1; 8 nucleotides agree with TRBD2. The germline V gene encodes CDR1 SGHRS and CDR2 YFSETQ. V was pared by 0 bases and J by 4 bases, with 6 bases of the junction left unmatched. CDR3 length equals 16 residues. The CDR3 region is CASSLDLAGTYNEQFF. The CDR3, as DNA: TGCGCCAGCAGCTTGGATTTAGCGGGAACTTACAATGAGCAGTTCTTC.

The chain employs TRBV27 and TRBJ2-1; TRBD2 matches at 10 bases. The CDR3 covers 14 residues. V dropped 3 bases and J dropped 8; count of bases not matched to a gene: 4. Germline V gives CDR1 MNHEY, CDR2 SMNVEV (reference sequence). This CDR3 reads CASSLPGTSDEQFF. The CDR3 DNA reads TGTGCCAGCAGTTTGCCCGGGACTAGCGATGAGCAGTTCTTC.

V is TRBV6-5 and J is TRBJ2-1, with D maybe TRBD1 (6 bases). This CDR3 region has 16 residues. The V end lost 0 bases, the J end lost 0 bases, and 9 bases lay between the germline ends. Per the germline V gene, CDR1 is MNHEY and CDR2 is SVGAGI. This CDR3 reads CASSYSNRVSYNEQFF. The CDR3 bases are TGTGCCAGCAGTTACTCCAACAGGGTCTCCTACAATGAGCAGTTCTTC.

The chain recombines TRBV14 with TRBJ2-2; D is undetermined. The CDR3 covers 18 residues. Germline CDR1 is SGHDN and CDR2 is FVKESK. V was pared by 3 bases and J by 0 bases, with 17 bases between. The CDR3 sequence: CASSHGRGSEPNTGELFF. CDR3 in DNA: TGTGCCAGCAGCCACGGAAGAGGATCGGAACCGAACACCGGGGAGCTGTTTTTT.

Note on this clone: The sample has other DNA sequences that encode this CDR3 too. The CDR3, as DNA: TGTGCCAGCAGCTCAGGGGGAAGCTCCTACAATGAGCAGTTCTTC. Protein sequence: CASSSGGSSYNEQFF. The rearrangement links TRBV9 to TRBJ2-1, with 7 bases lining up with TRBD1. CDR1 and CDR2 (germline): SGDLS, YYNGEE. V lost 4 bases, J lost 0 bases, and 4 bases stayed unmatched. The CDR3 has 15 residues.

The chain recombines TRBV13 with TRBJ2-1; perhaps TRBD2 as D (6 bases). Trimming pared 2 bases from V and 8 bases from J, leaving 19 bases between. The CDR3 has 16 amino acids. The germline gives CDR1 PRHDT, CDR2 FYEKMQ (reference sequence). The DNA of the CDR3 is TGTGCCAGCAGCTTACGTAGACGGGAGTCTCTCTATGAGCAGTTCTTC. Translating it yields CASSLRRRESLYEQFF.

This clone has only a few counts. The chain's CDR3 is CSVYLWGAGGSPYEQYF. DNA of the CDR3: TGCAGCGTGTACCTCTGGGGGGCGGGAGGGTCCCCCTACGAGCAGTACTTC. J is TRBJ2-7 and V is TRBV29-1, with 9 bases fitting TRBD2. The V gene end was trimmed by 6 bases and the J gene end by 2 bases; junction bases not matched to a gene: 17. The germline V gene has CDR1 SQVTM and CDR2 ANQGSEA. The length of the CDR3 is 17 residues.

This clone appeared a few times. The gene calls are TRBV5-1 and TRBJ2-7; a weak D match, TRBD2 (5 bases). Looked up from germline, CDR1 is SGHRS and CDR2 is YFSETQ. This CDR3 has 14 residues. Trimming pared 4 bases from V and 7 bases from J, leaving 18 bases between. The DNA for the CDR3 is TGCGCCAGCAGCGTCCCGGGATCTATTACGGAGCAGTACTTC. It codes for CASSVPGSITEQYF.

The CDR3 nucleotides read TGTGCCAGCAGCTTAACTAGTACCTACGAGCAGTACTTC. Its protein is CASSLTSTYEQYF. The gene calls are TRBV7-2 and TRBJ2-7; tentative D call: TRBD2 (5 bases). Germline-derived CDR1 and CDR2 are SGHTA and FQGNSA. Trimming took off 2 bases at V and 2 bases at J, with 7 bases between the two ends. The CDR3 runs 13 residues.

Here the CDR3 DNA reads TGTGCCAGCAGTCGGACAGGGGGCGCGGACATTCAGTACTTC. Translating gives CASSRTGGADIQYF. The rearrangement uses TRBV28 and TRBJ2-4, with 11 bases fitting TRBD1. Looked up from germline, CDR1 is MDHEN and CDR2 is SYDVKM. Trimming removed 5 bases from V and 8 bases from J; junction bases left unmatched: 5. The length of the CDR3 is 14 residues.

The chain has TRBV25-1 and TRBJ2-3, with D hard to call. V lost 1 base and J 4 bases, leaving 9 bases between the germline ends. Germline V gene sequence: CDR1 MGHDK, CDR2 SYGVNS. CDR3 length equals 14 residues. Written as DNA, the CDR3 is TGTGCCAGCAGTGAATCCACAGCTGCAGATACGCAGTATTTT. Its protein is CASSESTAADTQYF.

This clone was counted between two and nine times. The chain recombines TRBV30 with TRBJ1-2, with TRBD1 matching 7 bases. This CDR3 contains 13 residues. CDR1 is GTSNPN, CDR2 SVGIG, per germline (reference sequence). The junction had 10 bases not matched to a gene; V was cut back by 4 bases and J by 8 bases. The CDR3 DNA sequence: TGTGCCTGGACCCTACAGGGGTTAGAGGGCTACACCTTC. This sequence encodes CAWTLQGLEGYTF.

This clone has only one observation. V is TRBV19 and J is TRBJ2-7, with 14 nucleotides matching TRBD2. This CDR3 has 16 residues. Unmatched junction bases numbered 9, after V lost 4 bases and J lost 7 bases. The germline gives CDR1 LNHDA, CDR2 SQIVND (reference sequence). The CDR3 DNA sequence: TGTGCCAGTAGTAAATGGACTAGCGGGGGGCGACGGGAGCAGTACTTC. Protein product: CASSKWTSGGRREQYF. Drawing the rest from reference TRBV19 and TRBJ2-7, the complete variable domain is DGGITQSPKYLFRKEGQNVTLSCEQNLNHDAMYWYRQDPGQGLRLIYYSQIVNDFQKGDIAEGYSVSREKKESFPLTVTSAQKNPTAFYLCASSKWTSGGRREQYFGPGTRLTVT.